This T cell receptor (beta chain) is from a study of blood T cell repertoires in COVID-19. Study in general: Researchers got acute and convalescent COVID-19 samples from the United States, Italy and Spain. PBMCs, B-cell-depleted T cells, or T cells were the source of the cDNA or gDNA that made up the material.

As originally analysed: By means of reference gene primer amplification, nucleated cell counts were estimated. Libraries were prepared by immunoSEQ multiplex PCR; TCRdb keeps only in-frame clonotypes and omits some of them. V, J and clone size are taken as reported in that table, and D and trimming were inferred from the DNA itself. The sample consists of hundreds of thousands of clones, approximately 87% of them appearing once. CDR1 and CDR2 from the germline V gene are MNHEY and SVGAGI. The germline V and J ends were trimmed by 6 bases and 4 bases, with 19 bases remaining between them. The CDR3 has 15 residues.

The specimen was peripheral blood. This receptor was identified in a woman in her thirties or forties who had recovered from COVID-19. The V call is TRBV6-5, the J call TRBJ2-7, with unresolved D. CDR3 nucleotides: TGTGCCAGCAGCGCTGGGTCTGCGGCCCCTTACGAGCAGTACTTC. This sequence encodes CASSAGSAAPYEQYF.